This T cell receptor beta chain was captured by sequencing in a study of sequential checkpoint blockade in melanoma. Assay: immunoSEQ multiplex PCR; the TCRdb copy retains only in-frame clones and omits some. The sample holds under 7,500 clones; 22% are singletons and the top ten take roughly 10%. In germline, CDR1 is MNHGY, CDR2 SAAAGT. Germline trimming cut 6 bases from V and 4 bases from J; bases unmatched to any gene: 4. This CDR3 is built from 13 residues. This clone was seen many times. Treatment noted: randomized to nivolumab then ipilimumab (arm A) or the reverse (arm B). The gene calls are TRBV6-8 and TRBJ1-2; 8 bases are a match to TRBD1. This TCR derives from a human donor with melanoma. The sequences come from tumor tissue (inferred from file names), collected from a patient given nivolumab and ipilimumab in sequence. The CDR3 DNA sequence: TGTGCCAGCAGCGACAGGGGCGGCTATGGCTACACCTTC. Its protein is CASSDRGGYGYTF.